This T cell receptor beta chain was captured in a study of OX40 agonist ivuxolimab in advanced cancers. Blood got drawn at baseline, again on cycle 4 day 1, and then on cycle 7 day 1. Notes on the study in general: Both CD4+ and CD8+ T cell populations in blood had undergone clonal expansion by week 6 at 0.1 to 3.0 mg/kg.

Assay used: immunoSEQ multiplex PCR; TCRdb lists only in-frame clones, some missing. The profile shows approximately 47,000 clones, 80% to 95% of them singletons. This clone was detected once. Antigen unknown. This TCR derives from an adult with an advanced solid tumor such as melanoma, head and neck, liver or kidney cancer. The sequencing here drew on CD4+ or CD8+ T cells sorted from blood, taken in a trial of the OX40 agonist ivuxolimab.

The chain's CDR3 is CASSELEAGGGADTQYF. Written as DNA, the CDR3 is TGTGCCAGCAGTGAATTGGAAGCGGGGGGAGGAGCAGATACGCAGTATTTT. This rearrangement joins TRBV6-1 to TRBJ2-3; TRBD2 matches at 9 bases. In germline, CDR1 is MNHNS, CDR2 SASEGT. CDR3 length equals 17 residues. V dropped 2 bases and J dropped 4; count of bases not matched to a gene: 10.